The sequence of this T cell receptor (beta chain) was determined in a study of PD-L1 blockade in urothelial cancer. Some clones are missing from TCRdb's copy, which holds only in-frame ones; the method was immunoSEQ multiplex PCR. The table has just under 30,000 clones, around 87% seen once; the top ten hold about 3.4%. CDR3 length equals 16 residues. The germline V gene has CDR1 SGHNT and CDR2 YYREEE (reference sequence). J was trimmed by 2 bases and V by 4 bases; bases with no gene match: 11. The sequence came from a man aged 50-59 years with urothelial cancer. Sequencing used PBMCs, obtained around atezolizumab (anti-PD-L1) treatment. The V and J genes are TRBV5-4 and TRBJ2-5; 7 positions match TRBD1. The CDR3 loop is CASSKPNRGRQETQYF. As DNA, the CDR3 is TGTGCCAGCAGCAAACCCAACAGGGGCCGACAAGAGACCCAGTACTTC.